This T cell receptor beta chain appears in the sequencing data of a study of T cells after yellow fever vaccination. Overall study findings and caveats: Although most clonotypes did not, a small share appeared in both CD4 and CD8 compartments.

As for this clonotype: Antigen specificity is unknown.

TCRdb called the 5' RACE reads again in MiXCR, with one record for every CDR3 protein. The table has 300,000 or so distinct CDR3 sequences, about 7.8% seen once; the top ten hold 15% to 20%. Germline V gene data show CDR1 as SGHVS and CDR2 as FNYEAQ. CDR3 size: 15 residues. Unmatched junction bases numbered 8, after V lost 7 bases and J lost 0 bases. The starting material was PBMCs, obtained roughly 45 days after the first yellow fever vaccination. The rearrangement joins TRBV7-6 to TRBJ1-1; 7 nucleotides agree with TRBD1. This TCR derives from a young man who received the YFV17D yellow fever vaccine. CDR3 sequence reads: CASTTFTGVNTEAFF. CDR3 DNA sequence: TGTGCCAGCACCACATTCACAGGGGTGAACACTGAAGCTTTCTTT.